Listed below are T cell receptor beta chains from one sample, sequenced in a study of cytomegalovirus exposure and HLA in healthy donors. TCRdb's table, derived via immunoSEQ multiplex PCR, lists solely in-frame clones and lacks some. The sample holds under 250,000 clones, around 87% seen once. The sample was PBMCs. The receptors derive from a woman between 18 and 30 years old in good health and CMV-seropositive. The CDR3 runs from the conserved cysteine through the conserved F or W. A D gene is named only where the DNA matches it firmly. Only part of the rows carry a size: once, few, many, or a class if the clone is expanded.

>-|-|TRBJ2-2|TRBV11-2
CASSPGTSTGELFF
TGTGCCAGCAGCCCCGGGACTTCCACCGGGGAGCTGTTTTTT
>TRBD1|-|TRBJ1-1|TRBV10-1
CASSESARGPEAFF
TGCGCCAGCAGTGAGTCGGCCAGGGGGCCTGAAGCTTTCTTT
>TRBD2|-|TRBJ2-7|TRBV5-1
CASSLGLAGRTYEQYF
TGCGCCAGCAGCCTTGGTTTAGCGGGAAGGACCTACGAGCAGTACTTC
>TRBD1|-|TRBJ1-1|TRBV19
CASSLQGASTEAFF
TGTGCCAGTTCACTACAGGGGGCGAGTACTGAAGCTTTCTTT
>TRBD2|-|TRBJ2-7|TRBV5-1
CASSLEGSGVLSYEQYF
TGCGCCAGCAGCTTGGAAGGTAGCGGGGTCCTCTCCTACGAGCAGTACTTC
>-|-|TRBJ1-1|TRBV7-3
CASSARERTEAFF
TGTGCCAGCAGCGCCCGGGAGCGAACTGAAGCTTTCTTT
>-|-|TRBJ1-1|TRBV4-2
CASSQDDAGYGEAFF
TGTGCCAGCAGCCAAGATGATGCAGGGTATGGTGAAGCTTTCTTT
>-|-|TRBJ1-3|TRBV15
CATRSFVVGNTIYF
TGTGCCACCCGTAGCTTCGTCGTGGGAAACACCATATATTTT
>TRBD2|-|TRBJ2-1|TRBV27
CASSLGLAGGGSYNEQFF
TGTGCCAGCAGTTTAGGACTAGCGGGAGGTGGCTCCTACAATGAGCAGTTCTTC
>-|-|TRBJ2-1|TRBV28
CAIRGGMLMNEQFF
TGTGCCATCAGGGGGGGGATGTTAATGAATGAGCAGTTCTTC
>TRBD2|-|TRBJ2-7|TRBV6-6
CASSYSGTSGEQYF
TGTGCCAGCAGTTATTCCGGGACTAGCGGCGAGCAGTACTTC
>-|-|TRBJ1-3|TRBV30
CAWSVPTGHSGNTIYF
TGTGCCTGGAGTGTACCGACAGGCCACTCTGGAAACACCATATATTTT
>TRBD2|few|TRBJ2-2|TRBV29-1
CSVEATVNSGRVNTGELFF
TGCAGCGTTGAAGCGACGGTAAACAGCGGGAGGGTTAACACCGGGGAGCTGTTTTTT
>-|-|TRBJ2-5|TRBV29-1
CSVTSRRGETQYF
TGCAGCGTTACCAGCCGGAGAGGGGAGACCCAGTACTTC
>-|-|TRBJ2-1|TRBV13
CASSQPLAASRFANEQFF
TGTGCCAGCAGTCAGCCGCTAGCAGCCAGTCGTTTCGCCAATGAGCAGTTCTTC
>TRBD2|once|TRBJ2-7|TRBV19
CASSTSGRGIDEQYF
TGTGCCAGTAGTACTAGCGGGAGAGGTATTGACGAGCAGTACTTC
>TRBD1|-|TRBJ1-2|TRBV5-1
CASSLEGTGVGNYGYTF
TGCGCCAGCAGCTTGGAGGGGACAGGGGTAGGGAATTATGGCTACACCTTC
>TRBD1|-|TRBJ1-1|TRBV27
CASSLQGALTEAFF
TGTGCCAGCAGTTTACAGGGGGCGCTCACTGAAGCTTTCTTT
>-|-|TRBJ1-2|TRBV4-2
CASSLRGQGYASNYGYTF
TGTGCCAGCAGCCTTAGAGGGCAGGGGTACGCGTCTAACTATGGCTACACCTTC
>-|-|TRBJ2-5|TRBV18
CASSPANRAETQYF
TGTGCCAGCTCACCAGCTAACAGGGCCGAGACCCAGTACTTC
>TRBD1|-|TRBJ1-2|TRBV30
CAWNDRGVGWGYTF
TGTGCCTGGAACGACAGGGGAGTAGGATGGGGCTACACCTTC
>TRBD2|-|TRBJ2-7|TRBV5-4
CASSSAGAPYEQYF
TGTGCCAGCAGCTCAGCGGGAGCGCCCTACGAGCAGTACTTC
>-|-|TRBJ1-5|TRBV28
CASSSRTVGNQPQHF
TGTGCCAGCAGTTCGAGGACAGTGGGGAATCAGCCCCAGCATTTT
>-|-|TRBJ2-1|TRBV5-6
CASSLLELYNEQFF
TGTGCCAGCAGCTTGCTAGAACTCTACAATGAGCAGTTCTTC
>-|-|TRBJ2-5|TRBV7-9
CAVGTEPVETQYF
TGTGCCGTTGGGACTGAGCCAGTGGAGACCCAGTACTTC
>-|-|TRBJ2-7|TRBV28
CASSLAGSYEQYF
TGTGCCAGCAGTTTGGCAGGGTCCTACGAGCAGTACTTC
>TRBD1|-|TRBJ1-1|TRBV19
CASSPGTGRFTEAFF
TGTGCCAGTAGTCCGGGGACAGGGAGATTTACTGAAGCTTTCTTT
>-|few|TRBJ2-7|TRBV18
CASSPQTGSYEQYF
TGTGCCAGCTCTCCACAGACAGGTTCCTACGAGCAGTACTTC
>TRBD2|-|TRBJ2-1|TRBV28
CASSLLGLAGTSYNEQFF
TGTGCCAGCAGTTTACTTGGACTAGCGGGAACCTCCTACAATGAGCAGTTCTTC
>TRBD2|-|TRBJ2-7|TRBV30
CAWSVLAGEYEQYF
TGTGCCTGGAGTGTACTAGCGGGAGAGTACGAGCAGTACTTC
>-|once|TRBJ1-1|TRBV19
CASSGGRGNTEAFF
TGTGCCAGTAGTGGGGGCCGGGGGAACACTGAAGCTTTCTTT
>TRBD2|-|TRBJ2-7|TRBV19
CASSIMGGNEQYF
TGTGCCAGTAGTATAATGGGAGGGAACGAGCAGTACTTC
>TRBD1|-|TRBJ2-1|TRBV19
CASRGQGRREEQFF
TGTGCCAGTAGGGGACAGGGGCGGCGGGAGGAGCAGTTCTTC
>TRBD2|-|TRBJ2-1|TRBV6-5
CAASGRVENEQFF
TGTGCCGCTAGCGGGAGGGTGGAAAATGAGCAGTTCTTC
>TRBD1|-|TRBJ2-5|TRBV27
CASSLGGRAYQETQYF
TGTGCCAGCTCGCTAGGGGGCAGGGCCTACCAAGAGACCCAGTACTTC
>TRBD2|-|TRBJ2-7|TRBV13
CASSSRLAGGPYEQYF
TGTGCCAGCAGCTCTCGACTAGCGGGAGGGCCCTACGAGCAGTACTTC
>-|-|TRBJ1-4|TRBV7-9
CASRPGGSEKLFF
TGTGCCAGCCGCCCCGGCGGGTCTGAAAAACTGTTTTTT
>-|once|TRBJ1-1|TRBV30
CAWTGGPEAFF
TGTGCCTGGACGGGGGGCCCTGAAGCTTTCTTT
>-|-|TRBJ1-3|TRBV5-6
CASSGGLHSGNTIYF
TGTGCCAGCAGCGGGGGACTGCACTCTGGAAACACCATATATTTT
>TRBD1|-|TRBJ2-2|TRBV6-1
CASSGNVRGYTGELFF
TGTGCCAGCAGTGGAAACGTCAGGGGGTACACCGGGGAGCTGTTTTTT
>TRBD1|once|TRBJ2-3|TRBV7-9
CASSVGTASTDTQYF
TGTGCCAGCAGCGTCGGGACAGCAAGCACAGATACGCAGTATTTT
>-|-|TRBJ2-7|TRBV4-1
CASSQTRITPYEQYF
TGCGCCAGCAGCCAAACGCGGATTACTCCCTACGAGCAGTACTTC